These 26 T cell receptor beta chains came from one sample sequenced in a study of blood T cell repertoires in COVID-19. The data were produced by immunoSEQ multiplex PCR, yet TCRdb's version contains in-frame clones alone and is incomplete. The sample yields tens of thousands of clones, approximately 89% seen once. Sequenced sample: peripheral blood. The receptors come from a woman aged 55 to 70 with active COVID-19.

The CDR3 loop is CASRKTGNSYEQYF. As DNA, the CDR3 is TGTGCCAGCAGGAAAACAGGTAACTCCTACGAGCAGTACTTC. The gene calls are TRBV2 and TRBJ2-7, with D possibly being TRBD1 (5 bases). V shed 6 bases and J shed 0 bases, with 12 bases lying between them. The CDR3 has 14 amino acids. Germline loops: CDR1 SNHLY, CDR2 FYNNEI.

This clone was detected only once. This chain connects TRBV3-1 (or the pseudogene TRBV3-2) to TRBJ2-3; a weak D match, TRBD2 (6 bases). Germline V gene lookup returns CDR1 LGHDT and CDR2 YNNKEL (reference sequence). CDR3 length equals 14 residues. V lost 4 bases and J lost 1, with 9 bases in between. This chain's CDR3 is CASSLSGRTDTQYF. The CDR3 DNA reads TGTGCCAGCAGCCTTAGCGGTCGCACAGATACGCAGTATTTT.

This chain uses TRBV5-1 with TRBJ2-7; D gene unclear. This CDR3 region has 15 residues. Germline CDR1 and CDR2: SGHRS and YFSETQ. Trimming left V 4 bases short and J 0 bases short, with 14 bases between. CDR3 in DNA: TGCGCCAGCAGCCCGAACGCCTTGAGCTCCTACGAGCAGTACTTC. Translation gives CASSPNALSSYEQYF. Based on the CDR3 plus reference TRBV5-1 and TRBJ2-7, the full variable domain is KAGVTQTPRYLIKTRGQQVTLSCSPISGHRSVSWYQQTPGQGLQFLFEYFSETQRNKGNFPGRFSGRQFSNSRSEMNVSTLELGDSALYLCASSPNALSSYEQYFGPGTRLTVT.

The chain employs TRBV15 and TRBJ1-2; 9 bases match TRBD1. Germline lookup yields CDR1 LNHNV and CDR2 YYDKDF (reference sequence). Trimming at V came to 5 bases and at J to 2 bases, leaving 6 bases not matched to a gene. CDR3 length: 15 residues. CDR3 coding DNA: TGTGCCACCAGCCAGAACAGGGGGCGCAACTATGGCTACACCTTC. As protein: CATSQNRGRNYGYTF.

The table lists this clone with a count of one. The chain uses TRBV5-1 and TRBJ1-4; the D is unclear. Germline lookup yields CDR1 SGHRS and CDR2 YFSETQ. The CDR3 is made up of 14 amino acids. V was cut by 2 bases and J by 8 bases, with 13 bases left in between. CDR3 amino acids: CASSFSGVGEKLFF. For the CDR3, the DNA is TGCGCCAGCAGCTTCAGCGGGGTTGGCGAAAAACTGTTTTTT. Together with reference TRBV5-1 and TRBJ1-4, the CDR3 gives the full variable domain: KAGVTQTPRYLIKTRGQQVTLSCSPISGHRSVSWYQQTPGQGLQFLFEYFSETQRNKGNFPGRFSGRQFSNSRSEMNVSTLELGDSALYLCASSFSGVGEKLFFGSGTQLSVL.

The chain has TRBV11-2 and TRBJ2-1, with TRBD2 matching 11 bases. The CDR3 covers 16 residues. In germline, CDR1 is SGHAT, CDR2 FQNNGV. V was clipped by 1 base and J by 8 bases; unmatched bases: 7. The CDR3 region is CASSLGRSGGAYEQFF. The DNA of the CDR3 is TGTGCCAGCAGCTTAGGGCGTAGCGGGGGGGCTTATGAGCAGTTCTTC.

The CDR3 region has the DNA TGTGCCAGCTCAACTAAAAACAATGAGCAGTTCTTC. Translating it yields CASSTKNNEQFF. The chain is built from TRBV18 and TRBJ2-1; D call uncertain. Per the germline V gene, CDR1 is KGHSH and CDR2 is LQKENI. This CDR3 has 12 residues. Trimming cost V 5 bases and J 5 bases, with 7 bases left between them.

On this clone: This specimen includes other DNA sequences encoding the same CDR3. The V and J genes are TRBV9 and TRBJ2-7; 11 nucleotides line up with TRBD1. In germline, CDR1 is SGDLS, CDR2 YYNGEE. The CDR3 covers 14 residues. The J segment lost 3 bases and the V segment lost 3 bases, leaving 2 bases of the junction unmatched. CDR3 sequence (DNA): TGTGCCAGCAGCGAAGGGACAGGGGGCTACGAGCAGTACTTC. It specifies CASSEGTGGYEQYF.

CDR3 nucleotides: TGTGCCAGCAGCTTAGCGCAGGGCAGCTCCGTCTATAATTCACCCCTCCACTTT. Its protein is CASSLAQGSSVYNSPLHF. The V and J genes are TRBV7-9 and TRBJ1-6, with a possible D match to TRBD1 (5 bases). This CDR3 has 18 amino acids. Trimming took 0 bases from V and 3 from J, leaving 15 bases between them. Germline CDR1 is SEHNR and CDR2 is FQNEAQ (reference sequence).

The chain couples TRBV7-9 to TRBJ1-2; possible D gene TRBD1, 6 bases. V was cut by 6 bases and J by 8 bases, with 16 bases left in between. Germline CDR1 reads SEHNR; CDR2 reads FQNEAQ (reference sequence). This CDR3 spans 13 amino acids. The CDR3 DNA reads TGTGCCAGCAGAGGCGACAGGTCGTGGGGCTACACCTTC. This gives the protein CASRGDRSWGYTF.

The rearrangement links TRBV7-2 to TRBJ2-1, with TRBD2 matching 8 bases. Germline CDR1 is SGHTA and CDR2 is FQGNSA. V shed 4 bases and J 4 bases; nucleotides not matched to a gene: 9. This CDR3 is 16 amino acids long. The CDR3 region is CASSSRGSGGYNEQFF. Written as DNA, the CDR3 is TGTGCCAGCAGCTCCCGGGGGAGCGGGGGTTACAATGAGCAGTTCTTC. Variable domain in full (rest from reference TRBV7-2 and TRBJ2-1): GAGVSQSPSNKVTEKGKDVELRCDPISGHTALYWYRQSLGQGLEFLIYFQGNSAPDKSGLPSDRFSAERTGGSVSTLTIQRTQQEDSAVYLCASSSRGSGGYNEQFFGPGTRLTVL.

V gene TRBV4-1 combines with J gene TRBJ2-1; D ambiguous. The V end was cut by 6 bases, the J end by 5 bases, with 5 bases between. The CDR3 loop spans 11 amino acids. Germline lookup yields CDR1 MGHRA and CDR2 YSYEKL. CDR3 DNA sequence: TGCGCCAGCAGTGGCCACAATGAGCAGTTCTTC. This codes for CASSGHNEQFF.

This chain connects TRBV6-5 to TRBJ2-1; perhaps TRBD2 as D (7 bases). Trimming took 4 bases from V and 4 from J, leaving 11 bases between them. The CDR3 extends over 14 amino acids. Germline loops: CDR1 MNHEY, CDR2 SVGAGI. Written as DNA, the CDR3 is TGTGCCAGCAGTTCGGGGGGCGCGTACAATGAGCAGTTCTTC. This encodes CASSSGGAYNEQFF.

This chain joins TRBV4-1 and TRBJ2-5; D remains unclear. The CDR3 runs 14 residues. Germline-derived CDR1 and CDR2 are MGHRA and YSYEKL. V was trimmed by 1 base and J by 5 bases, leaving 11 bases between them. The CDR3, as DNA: TGCGCCAGCAGCCAAGTGCCTTTTGAGGAGACCCAGTACTTC. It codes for CASSQVPFEETQYF.

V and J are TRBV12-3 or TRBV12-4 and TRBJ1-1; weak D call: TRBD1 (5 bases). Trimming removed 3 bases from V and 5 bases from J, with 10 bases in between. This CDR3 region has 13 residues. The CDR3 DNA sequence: TGTGCCAGCAGTTTCAGGGTAAGGACTGAAGCTTTCTTT. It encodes CASSFRVRTEAFF.

CDR3 residues: CASSHSYEQYF. The CDR3 coding sequence is TGTGCCAGCAGCCATTCCTACGAGCAGTACTTC. The gene calls are TRBV7-9 and TRBJ2-7, with D hard to call. Germline assignment: CDR1 SEHNR and CDR2 FQNEAQ (reference sequence). The CDR3 is 11 amino acids. V dropped 5 bases and J dropped 1 base, with 3 bases sitting between them.

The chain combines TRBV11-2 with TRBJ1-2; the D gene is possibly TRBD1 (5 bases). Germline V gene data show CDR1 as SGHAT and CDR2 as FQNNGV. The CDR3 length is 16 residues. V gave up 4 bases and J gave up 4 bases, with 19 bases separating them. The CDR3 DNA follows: TGTGCCAGCAGCTCGATTTCTTCCGGACACGGCTATGGCTACACCTTC. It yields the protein CASSSISSGHGYGYTF.

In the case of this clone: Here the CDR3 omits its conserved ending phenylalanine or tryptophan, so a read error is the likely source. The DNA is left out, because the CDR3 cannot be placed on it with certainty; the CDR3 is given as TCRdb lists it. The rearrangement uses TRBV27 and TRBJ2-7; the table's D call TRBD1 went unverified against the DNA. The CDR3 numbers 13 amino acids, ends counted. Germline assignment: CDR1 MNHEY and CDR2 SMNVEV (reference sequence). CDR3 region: CASTSDRAATFFP.

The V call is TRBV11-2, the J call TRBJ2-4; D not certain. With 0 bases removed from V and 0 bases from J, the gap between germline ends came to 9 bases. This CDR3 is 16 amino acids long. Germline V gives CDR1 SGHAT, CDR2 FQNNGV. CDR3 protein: CASSLDHALAKNIQYF. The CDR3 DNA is TGTGCCAGCAGCTTAGATCACGCACTAGCCAAAAACATTCAGTACTTC.

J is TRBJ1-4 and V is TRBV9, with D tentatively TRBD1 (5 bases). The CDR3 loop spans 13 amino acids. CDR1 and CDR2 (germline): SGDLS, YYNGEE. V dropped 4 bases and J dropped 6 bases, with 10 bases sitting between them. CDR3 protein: CASSPETDEKLFF. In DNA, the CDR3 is TGTGCCAGCAGCCCCGAGACAGATGAAAAACTGTTTTTT.

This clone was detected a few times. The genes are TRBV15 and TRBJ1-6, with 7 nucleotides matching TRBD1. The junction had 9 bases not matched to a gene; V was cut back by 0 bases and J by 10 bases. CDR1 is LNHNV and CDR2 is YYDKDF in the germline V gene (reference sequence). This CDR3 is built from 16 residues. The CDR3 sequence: CATSRERAGGRSPLHF. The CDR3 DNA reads TGTGCCACCAGCAGAGAGAGGGCAGGGGGTCGGTCACCCCTCCACTTT.

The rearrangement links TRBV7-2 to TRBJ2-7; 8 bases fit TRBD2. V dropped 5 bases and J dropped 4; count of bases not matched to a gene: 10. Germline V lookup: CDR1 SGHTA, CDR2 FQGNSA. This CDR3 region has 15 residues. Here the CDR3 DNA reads TGTGCCAGCAGCCCGCAATTGGCGGGGGGATACGAGCAGTACTTC. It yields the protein CASSPQLAGGYEQYF.

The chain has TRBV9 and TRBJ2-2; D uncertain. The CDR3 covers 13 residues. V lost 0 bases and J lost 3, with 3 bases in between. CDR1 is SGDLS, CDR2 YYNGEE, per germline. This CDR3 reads CASSVVYTGELFF. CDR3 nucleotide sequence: TGTGCCAGCAGCGTAGTCTACACCGGGGAGCTGTTTTTT.

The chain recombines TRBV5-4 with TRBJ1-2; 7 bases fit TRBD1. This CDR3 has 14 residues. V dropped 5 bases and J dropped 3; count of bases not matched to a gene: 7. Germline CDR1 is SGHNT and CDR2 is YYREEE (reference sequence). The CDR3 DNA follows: TGTGCCAGCAGGAGGGGGCTGGGGGACTATGGCTACACCTTC. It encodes CASRRGLGDYGYTF.

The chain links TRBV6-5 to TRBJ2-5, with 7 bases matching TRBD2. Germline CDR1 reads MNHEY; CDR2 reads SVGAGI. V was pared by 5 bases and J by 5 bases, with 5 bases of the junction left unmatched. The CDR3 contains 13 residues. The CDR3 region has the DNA TGTGCCAGCAGTAACCCAGCGGGGGAGACCCAGTACTTC. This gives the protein CASSNPAGETQYF.

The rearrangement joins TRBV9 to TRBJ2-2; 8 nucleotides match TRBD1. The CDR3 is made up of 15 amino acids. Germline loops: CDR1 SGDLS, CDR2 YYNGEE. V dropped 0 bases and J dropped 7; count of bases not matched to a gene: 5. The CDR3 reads CASSVGGQVYGELFF. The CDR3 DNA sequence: TGTGCCAGCAGCGTAGGGGGACAGGTTTACGGGGAGCTGTTTTTT.